Below, 21 T cell receptor beta chains from the same sample are listed, as sequenced in a study of blood T cell repertoires in COVID-19. Method: immunoSEQ multiplex PCR; TCRdb's copy keeps in-frame clones and lacks some. The sample carries under 150,000 clones, 77% recorded once. Sequenced sample: peripheral blood. These receptors all come from a man older than 75 with acute or convalescent COVID-19.

The chain joins TRBV9 to TRBJ2-5; D is uncertain. The CDR3 covers 13 residues. Germline CDR1 and CDR2: SGDLS and YYNGEE. V gave up 0 bases and J gave up 5 bases, with 8 bases separating them. The CDR3 spells CASSVAPGETQYF. The CDR3 bases are TGTGCCAGCAGCGTAGCCCCCGGGGAGACCCAGTACTTC. The variable domain in full, with the rest retrieved from reference TRBV9 and TRBJ2-5, is DSGVTQTPKHLITATGQRVTLRCSPRSGDLSVYWYQQSLDQGLQFLIQYYNGEERAKGNILERFSAQQFPDLHSELNLSSLELGDSALYFCASSVAPGETQYFGPGTRLLVL.

In its sample, this clone ranks as medium-sized (0.01 to 0.1%). V and J are TRBV5-4 and TRBJ1-2; D is undetermined. Trimming shortened V by 6 bases and J by 4 bases, and 19 bases separated the two germline ends. CDR1 and CDR2 from the germline V gene are SGHNT and YYREEE (reference sequence). This CDR3 is 15 amino acids long. CDR3 sequence: CASTAGRSDPYGYTF. In DNA form, the CDR3 reads TGTGCCAGCACCGCGGGGAGGTCGGATCCCTATGGCTACACCTTC.

Only a few counts were recorded for this clone. The chain is built from TRBV29-1 and TRBJ2-3; 7 bases align to TRBD1. Germline CDR1 SQVTM, CDR2 ANQGSEA. J lost 5 bases, V lost 6 bases, and 5 bases had no gene match. The CDR3 is 12 residues long. The DNA of the CDR3 is TGCAGCGTGACAGGGCATGGAGATACGCAGTATTTT. It yields the protein CSVTGHGDTQYF.

The chain couples TRBV2 to TRBJ1-1; 10 bases line up with TRBD1. With V trimmed by 4 bases and J by 5 bases, 4 bases remained unmatched. Per germline, CDR1 SNHLY and CDR2 FYNNEI. CDR3 length: 14 residues. For the CDR3, the DNA is TGTGCCAGCAGTGGGGACAGGGGTTTGACTGAAGCTTTCTTT. Translating it yields CASSGDRGLTEAFF.

The chain carries TRBV7-2 and TRBJ2-5; D is possibly TRBD2 (7 bases). The CDR3 has 14 residues. Trimming shortened V by 1 base and J by 4 bases, and 10 bases separated the two germline ends. Germline loops: CDR1 SGHTA, CDR2 FQGNSA. CDR3 bases: TGTGCCAGCAGCTTAGAGGGGGGGAGAGAGACCCAGTACTTC. It encodes CASSLEGGRETQYF.

This clone was seen more than once but under ten times. The V gene is TRBV5-4, the J gene TRBJ1-1; the match to TRBD1 covers 9 bases. V trimming: 4 bases; J trimming: 0 bases; junction bases outside the gene matches: 13. From germline, CDR1 is SGHNT and CDR2 YYREEE (reference sequence). The CDR3 extends over 18 amino acids. The CDR3 sequence is CASSPFGQGINMNTEAFF. The CDR3, as DNA: TGTGCCAGCAGCCCTTTTGGACAGGGGATAAACATGAACACTGAAGCTTTCTTT.

The genes are TRBV12-3 or TRBV12-4 and TRBJ2-5; D is possibly TRBD1 (6 bases). The CDR3 length is 13 residues. Trimming removed 3 bases from V and 4 bases from J, with 9 bases in between. CDR3 residues: CASSFLDRETQYF. The DNA for the CDR3 is TGTGCCAGCAGTTTTTTGGACAGAGAGACCCAGTACTTC.

The chain recombines TRBV7-2 with TRBJ2-1; TRBD1 aligns across 7 bases. The CDR3 has 15 amino acids. The germline CDR1 and CDR2 sequences are SGHTA and FQGNSA. V shed 1 base and J 4 bases; nucleotides not matched to a gene: 4. CDR3 in DNA: TGTGCCAGCAGCTTAGAAGGGACAGAGTACAATGAGCAGTTCTTC. Protein product: CASSLEGTEYNEQFF.

The table lists this clone with a count of one. This chain uses TRBV3-1 (or the pseudogene TRBV3-2) with TRBJ2-1; 7 bases fit TRBD1. This CDR3 is 16 amino acids long. V was pared by 5 bases and J by 8 bases, with 15 bases of the junction left unmatched. In germline, CDR1 is LGHDT, CDR2 YNNKEL (reference sequence). CDR3 loop: CASSYFAGTAKDEQFF. The CDR3 DNA is TGTGCCAGCAGCTACTTCGCCGGGACAGCCAAAGATGAGCAGTTCTTC.

The genes are TRBV11-3 and TRBJ2-1, with D perhaps TRBD1 (6 bases). Trimming took off 4 bases at V and 13 bases at J, with 14 bases between the two ends. CDR3 length: 12 amino acids. Germline loops: CDR1 SGHNT, CDR2 YENEEA. Here the CDR3 DNA reads TGTGCCAGCAGCTCCATGGGGACAACCCAGTTCTTC. It encodes CASSSMGTTQFF.

This clone has ten or more counts. The V gene is TRBV6-2 or TRBV6-3, the J gene TRBJ2-7; D might be TRBD1 (6 bases). Trimming removed 0 bases at V and 6 bases at J, with 9 bases between. CDR1 is MNHEY and CDR2 is SVGEGT in the germline V gene. This CDR3 has 13 amino acids. In nucleotides, the CDR3 is TGTGCCAGCAGTTACTCCCAGGGGCGCGAGCAGTACTTC. Its translation: CASSYSQGREQYF.

The CDR3 sequence is CSVEPGGENIQYF. For the CDR3, the DNA is TGCAGCGTTGAACCAGGCGGGGAAAACATTCAGTACTTC. This sequence joins TRBV29-1 and TRBJ2-4, with a tentative D call TRBD2 (6 bases). Germline V gives CDR1 SQVTM, CDR2 ANQGSEA. V dropped 2 bases and J dropped 5 bases, with 10 bases sitting between them. The CDR3 sequence is 13 residues long.

The V and J genes are TRBV28 and TRBJ2-1; 10 bases match TRBD2. Unmatched junction bases numbered 4, after V lost 8 bases and J lost 3 bases. The CDR3 is made up of 14 amino acids. From germline, CDR1 is MDHEN and CDR2 SYDVKM. The CDR3 DNA follows: TGTGCCAGCCTAGGACTAGCGGACTACAATGAGCAGTTCTTC. Amino acid sequence: CASLGLADYNEQFF.

V usage is TRBV12-5 and J usage is TRBJ2-5; a weak D match, TRBD2 (6 bases). V was shortened by 10 bases and J by 4 bases, with 13 bases between the two germline ends. CDR3 length: 12 amino acids. The germline V gene encodes CDR1 LGHNT and CDR2 FRNRAP. CDR3 loop: CATRGASETQYF. The DNA of the CDR3 is TGTGCTACCCGCGGGGCCTCAGAGACCCAGTACTTC.

This clone was picked up a small number of times. The V and J genes are TRBV4-3 and TRBJ1-2; D is unclear. This CDR3 is 15 amino acids long. CDR1 is LGHNA and CDR2 is YSLEER in the germline V gene. The ends were cut back, 0 bases at V and 1 base at J, with 9 bases in the middle. CDR3 loop: CASSQDVRGNYGYTF. The CDR3 DNA is TGCGCCAGCAGCCAAGACGTACGCGGTAACTATGGCTACACCTTC.

The chain combines TRBV6-2 or TRBV6-3 with TRBJ2-1; TRBD2 matches at 10 bases. The V gene end was trimmed by 2 bases and the J gene end by 2 bases; junction bases not matched to a gene: 3. The CDR3 runs 16 residues. The germline V gene has CDR1 MNHEY and CDR2 SVGEGT. The CDR3 DNA sequence: TGTGCCAGCAGTTACGAGCGGGGGGGCGCCTACAATGAGCAGTTCTTC. Its translation is CASSYERGGAYNEQFF.

CDR3 amino acids: CAGIVWQGKLEAFF. The CDR3 nucleotides read TGTGCCGGGATAGTTTGGCAGGGTAAATTAGAAGCTTTCTTT. The chain links TRBV30 to TRBJ1-1; maybe TRBD1 (5 bases). This CDR3 comprises 14 residues. The germline V and J ends were trimmed by 8 bases and 8 bases, with 24 bases remaining between them. Germline CDR1 reads GTSNPN; CDR2 reads SVGIG (reference sequence).

J is TRBJ1-4 and V is TRBV5-1, with 10 bases identical to TRBD1. This CDR3 spans 15 amino acids. Germline loops: CDR1 SGHRS, CDR2 YFSETQ. The J segment lost 5 bases and the V segment lost 2 bases, leaving 3 bases of the junction unmatched. The CDR3 DNA reads as TGCGCCAGCAGCTTTTGGGGACAGGGGAATGAAAAACTGTTTTTT. As protein: CASSFWGQGNEKLFF.

The chain links TRBV19 to TRBJ2-1, with D possibly TRBD1 on 6 matching bases. Trimming cost V 3 bases and J 10 bases, with 10 bases left between them. From germline, CDR1 is LNHDA and CDR2 SQIVND (reference sequence). This CDR3 is built from 12 residues. CDR3: CASSILDSEQFF. CDR3 DNA sequence: TGTGCCAGTAGTATCTTGGACAGCGAGCAGTTCTTC.

The chain has TRBV5-6 and TRBJ1-2; 7 nucleotides match TRBD1. V lost 2 bases to trimming and J lost 1 base; unmatched junction nucleotides: 11. In germline, CDR1 is SGHDT, CDR2 YYEEEE. This CDR3 region has 17 residues. CDR3: CASSLLRDRDLNYGYTF. The DNA of the CDR3 is TGTGCCAGCAGCTTATTACGGGACAGAGACCTTAACTATGGCTACACCTTC.

This chain connects TRBV7-6 to TRBJ1-2; 8 bases agree with TRBD1. CDR3 length equals 12 residues. Germline V gene lookup returns CDR1 SGHVS and CDR2 FNYEAQ. With 5 bases clipped from V and 6 bases from J, the junction kept 2 bases outside the gene matches. The DNA for the CDR3 is TGTGCCAGCAGCAGGGGACAGGATGGCTACACCTTC. Its translation is CASSRGQDGYTF.